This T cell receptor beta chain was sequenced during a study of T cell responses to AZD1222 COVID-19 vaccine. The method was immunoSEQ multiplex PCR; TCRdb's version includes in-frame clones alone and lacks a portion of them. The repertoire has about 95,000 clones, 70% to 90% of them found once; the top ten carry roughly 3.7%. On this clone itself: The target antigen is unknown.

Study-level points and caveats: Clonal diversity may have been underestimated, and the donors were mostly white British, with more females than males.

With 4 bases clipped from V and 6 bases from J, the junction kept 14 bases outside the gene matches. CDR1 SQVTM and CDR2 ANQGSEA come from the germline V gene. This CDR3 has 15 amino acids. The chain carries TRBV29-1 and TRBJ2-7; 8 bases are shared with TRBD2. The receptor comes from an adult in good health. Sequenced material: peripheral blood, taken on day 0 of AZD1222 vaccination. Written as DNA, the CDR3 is TGCAGCGTTGGCGGGATCGGGGGGGCCTGGGCCGAGCAGTACTTC. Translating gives CSVGGIGGAWAEQYF.